The 23 T cell receptor beta chains below were found in one sample sequenced in a study of shared T cell receptors in the human thymus. Clones were sequenced by immunoSEQ multiplex PCR, and TCRdb holds only the in-frame ones, with some missing. Here the sample spans roughly 700,000 clones, around 87% being singletons. This same sample was also part of a study on human thymus T cells.

The specimen sequenced was thymocytes. The source of these receptors is a boy less than two years old with a congenital heart defect.

The chain links TRBV14 to TRBJ2-1, with unresolved D. This CDR3 is built from 13 residues. V lost 0 bases, J lost 10 bases, and 10 bases lay in between. Germline-derived CDR1 and CDR2 are SGHDN and FVKESK. CDR3 coding DNA: TGTGCCAGCAGCCAAGATATCCGGTGCGAGCAGTTCTTC. It specifies CASSQDIRCEQFF.

This sequence joins TRBV4-2 and TRBJ2-7; a possible D gene is TRBD1 (6 bases). The CDR3 loop spans 15 amino acids. CDR1 is LGHNA and CDR2 is YNFKEQ in the germline V gene. Trimming removed 2 bases from V and 4 bases from J, with 15 bases in between. The CDR3 loop reads CASSQIGGSLYEQYF. DNA for the CDR3: TGTGCCAGCAGCCAAATAGGGGGTAGCCTATACGAGCAGTACTTC.

The CDR3 protein is CASSLTGLPQETQYF. CDR3 sequence (DNA): TGCGCCAGCAGCTTGACGGGACTTCCTCAAGAGACCCAGTACTTC. V and J are TRBV5-1 and TRBJ2-5; D might be TRBD2 (6 bases). The CDR3 has 15 amino acids. Germline V gene sequence: CDR1 SGHRS, CDR2 YFSETQ. Trimming removed 1 base from V and 2 bases from J, with 12 bases in between. Full variable domain (missing parts from reference TRBV5-1 and TRBJ2-5): KAGVTQTPRYLIKTRGQQVTLSCSPISGHRSVSWYQQTPGQGLQFLFEYFSETQRNKGNFPGRFSGRQFSNSRSEMNVSTLELGDSALYLCASSLTGLPQETQYFGPGTRLLVL.

The V gene is TRBV27, the J gene TRBJ2-2; D perhaps matches TRBD2 (5 bases). V was trimmed by 5 bases and J by 5 bases, leaving 9 bases between them. Per the germline V gene, CDR1 is MNHEY and CDR2 is SMNVEV (reference sequence). CDR3 length equals 13 residues. CDR3 coding DNA: TGTGCCAGCAGTCCCCGGAGGACCGGGGAGCTGTTTTTT. It translates to CASSPRRTGELFF.

For the CDR3, the DNA is TGTGCCAGCAGCGGGACAGCTAGTACAACTAATGAAAAACTGTTTTTT. Translated, it gives CASSGTASTTNEKLFF. The chain employs TRBV27 and TRBJ1-4, with TRBD1 identical over 7 bases. With 6 bases clipped from V and 0 bases from J, the junction kept 7 bases outside the gene matches. Germline assignment: CDR1 MNHEY and CDR2 SMNVEV (reference sequence). This CDR3 comprises 16 residues.

This chain links TRBV5-1 with TRBJ1-3; 8 bases align to TRBD1. CDR3 size: 16 residues. Germline V gene sequence: CDR1 SGHRS, CDR2 YFSETQ. V was pared by 0 bases and J by 2 bases, with 4 bases of the junction left unmatched. CDR3 protein: CASSLAGGKTGNTIYF. Here the CDR3 DNA reads TGCGCCAGCAGCTTGGCAGGGGGCAAAACTGGAAACACCATATATTTT.

This chain links TRBV7-9 with TRBJ1-1, with D possibly being TRBD1 (5 bases). This CDR3 region has 16 residues. Germline V gene sequence: CDR1 SEHNR, CDR2 FQNEAQ (reference sequence). Trimming stripped 1 base from V and 8 bases from J, with 20 bases between. The CDR3 spells CASSLGGRVLVREAFF. The CDR3 nucleotides are TGTGCCAGCAGCTTAGGGGGCAGGGTACTCGTCAGAGAAGCTTTCTTT.

The chain uses TRBV9 and TRBJ2-1; 14 bases line up with TRBD2. CDR1 is SGDLS and CDR2 is YYNGEE in the germline V gene. J gave up 8 bases and V 2 bases, and 3 bases lay outside the gene matches. This CDR3 is built from 15 residues. In DNA, the CDR3 is TGTGCCAGCAGCGTGGTGACTAGCGGGAGGGATGAGCAGTTCTTC. Protein: CASSVVTSGRDEQFF.

This chain uses TRBV19 with TRBJ2-3, with a weak D call TRBD1 (7 bases). Germline CDR1 reads LNHDA; CDR2 reads SQIVND (reference sequence). This CDR3 has 15 amino acids. V lost 7 bases and J lost 3, with 17 bases in between. As DNA, the CDR3 is TGTGCCAGTAATAGTCGCAGGGGGAGGACAGATACGCAGTATTTT. Translation: CASNSRRGRTDTQYF.

This chain connects TRBV11-3 to TRBJ2-1; D gene ambiguous. V shed 2 bases and J shed 6 bases, with 5 bases lying between them. The V gene's germline CDR1 is SGHNT and CDR2 YENEEA. There are 12 residues in the CDR3. The CDR3, as DNA: TGTGCCAGCAGCTTAACTTTCAATGAGCAGTTCTTC. This encodes CASSLTFNEQFF.

This chain links TRBV18 with TRBJ1-5; 7 nucleotides match TRBD1. CDR1 is KGHSH and CDR2 is LQKENI in the germline V gene. The V segment lost 3 bases and the J segment 5 bases; nucleotides outside the gene matches: 7. CDR3 size: 15 residues. CDR3 in amino acids: CASSPRGQLYQPQHF. The CDR3 DNA reads TGTGCCAGCTCACCTCGGGGACAGCTTTATCAGCCCCAGCATTTT.

The chain carries TRBV6-6 and TRBJ2-7; no reliable D call. This CDR3 is built from 13 residues. Germline assignment: CDR1 MNHNY and CDR2 SVGAGI (reference sequence). The V and J ends lost 0 bases and 5 bases respectively, with 8 bases between them. The CDR3 region is CASSYSRGDEQYF. CDR3 nucleotide sequence: TGTGCCAGCAGTTACTCGAGAGGAGACGAGCAGTACTTC.

This clone appeared a single time. This chain connects TRBV11-2 to TRBJ1-2; 7 bases align to TRBD1. CDR3 length equals 13 residues. V lost 5 bases to trimming and J lost 6 bases; unmatched junction nucleotides: 6. Germline V gene data show CDR1 as SGHAT and CDR2 as FQNNGV. CDR3 protein: CASSTRGHDGYTF. The CDR3, as DNA: TGTGCCAGCAGCACTAGGGGGCACGATGGCTACACCTTC.

The V and J genes are TRBV7-6 and TRBJ2-5, with D perhaps matching TRBD2 (5 bases). CDR1 is SGHVS, CDR2 FNYEAQ, per germline. The ends were cut back, 1 base at V and 9 bases at J, with 21 bases in the middle. The CDR3 has 16 residues. The CDR3 DNA reads as TGTGCCAGCAGCTTAGAGGTCGGCCAGGACTGGGTGGCCCAGTACTTC. Its translation: CASSLEVGQDWVAQYF. Drawing the rest from reference TRBV7-6 and TRBJ2-5, the complete variable domain is GAGVSQSPRYKVTKRGQDVALRCDPISGHVSLYWYRQALGQGPEFLTYFNYEAQQDKSGLPNDRFSAERPEGSISTLTIQRTEQRDSAMYRCASSLEVGQDWVAQYFGPGTRLLVL.

The gene calls are TRBV5-4 and TRBJ2-5; 8 bases fit TRBD2. The CDR3 is 18 amino acids. After removal of 1 base from V and 1 base from J, the junction contained 12 bases not matched to a gene. Germline CDR1 reads SGHNT; CDR2 reads YYREEE (reference sequence). This chain's CDR3 is CASSLRAGDNKAQETQYF. In nucleotides, the CDR3 is TGTGCCAGCAGCTTGAGAGCGGGAGACAACAAGGCCCAAGAGACCCAGTACTTC. Complete variable domain (other parts from reference TRBV5-4 and TRBJ2-5): ETGVTQSPTHLIKTRGQQVTLRCSSQSGHNTVSWYQQALGQGPQFIFQYYREEENGRGNFPPRFSGLQFPNYSSELNVNALELDDSALYLCASSLRAGDNKAQETQYFGPGTRLLVL.

The CDR3 loop is CASSLYTTSGTGGDEQYF. CDR3 nucleotides: TGTGCCAGCAGTTTATATACGACCTCCGGGACAGGGGGCGACGAGCAGTACTTC. The rearrangement joins TRBV28 to TRBJ2-7; TRBD1 matches at 12 bases. Germline V gene lookup returns CDR1 MDHEN and CDR2 SYDVKM. V trimming: 1 base; J trimming: 5 bases; junction bases outside the gene matches: 12. The CDR3 is 18 residues long.

The genes are TRBV6-5 and TRBJ2-5; a weak D match, TRBD2 (6 bases). Germline loops: CDR1 MNHEY, CDR2 SVGAGI. The V end was cut by 6 bases, the J end by 7 bases, with 15 bases between. The CDR3 loop spans 13 amino acids. The CDR3 coding sequence is TGTGCCAGCAGGATAGGGCTGGGGGGGACCCAGTACTTC. Translated, it gives CASRIGLGGTQYF.

This chain connects TRBV28 to TRBJ2-3, with D maybe TRBD2 (5 bases). The CDR3 runs to 16 residues. V was clipped by 2 bases and J by 1 base, with 13 bases between them. Germline V CDR1 and CDR2: MDHEN, SYDVKM. The CDR3, as DNA: TGTGCCAGCAGTTTAGGCCCTAGCAGACGCACAGATACGCAGTATTTT. It translates to CASSLGPSRRTDTQYF.

The chain uses TRBV25-1 and TRBJ2-1, with D tentatively TRBD2 (6 bases). This CDR3 is 16 amino acids long. V lost 4 bases and J 2 bases, leaving 15 bases between the germline ends. CDR1 is MGHDK and CDR2 is SYGVNS in the germline V gene. CDR3 region: CASSVRRGLAYNEQFF. CDR3 nucleotides: TGTGCCAGCAGTGTTAGGCGGGGTCTAGCCTACAATGAGCAGTTCTTC.

This clone came up a few times. The rearrangement uses TRBV6-1 and TRBJ2-3; 11 nucleotides agree with TRBD2. The germline V gene has CDR1 MNHNS and CDR2 SASEGT. The CDR3 consists of 18 residues. V gave up 0 bases and J gave up 5 bases; unmatched junction bases: 10. CDR3 amino acids: CASSEAGRSGRGRDTQYF. DNA of the CDR3: TGTGCCAGCAGTGAAGCTGGACGTAGCGGGAGGGGCAGAGATACGCAGTATTTT.

This clone was counted a few times. The V gene is TRBV19, the J gene TRBJ2-1; D is ambiguous. Germline V gene lookup returns CDR1 LNHDA and CDR2 SQIVND (reference sequence). The germline V and J ends were trimmed by 8 bases and 4 bases, with 12 bases remaining between them. This CDR3 has 13 amino acids. DNA for the CDR3: TGTGCCAGTGCCCAGGTAGAATACAATGAGCAGTTCTTC. It translates to CASAQVEYNEQFF. The full variable domain, in which reference TRBV19 and TRBJ2-1 provide the parts outside the CDR3, is DGGITQSPKYLFRKEGQNVTLSCEQNLNHDAMYWYRQDPGQGLRLIYYSQIVNDFQKGDIAEGYSVSREKKESFPLTVTSAQKNPTAFYLCASAQVEYNEQFFGPGTRLTVL.

This clone occurred once. The V and J genes are TRBV4-3 and TRBJ2-7; perhaps TRBD2 as D (7 bases). Germline assignment: CDR1 LGHNA and CDR2 YSLEER. Between the trimmed V and J ends, which lost 4 bases and 3 bases, there was a span of 19 bases. This CDR3 has 16 residues. CDR3 sequence: CASSLGLGGGYYEQYF. CDR3 nucleotides: TGCGCCAGCAGCCTGGGGTTGGGCGGGGGCTACTACGAGCAGTACTTC.

This chain links TRBV9 with TRBJ2-4; possible D gene TRBD1, 6 bases. The CDR3 has 14 amino acids. Trimming removed 0 bases at V and 8 bases at J, with 12 bases between. The germline CDR1 and CDR2 sequences are SGDLS and YYNGEE. Here the CDR3 reads CASSVGGKGDIQYF. The DNA for the CDR3 is TGTGCCAGCAGCGTAGGGGGGAAGGGGGACATTCAGTACTTC.